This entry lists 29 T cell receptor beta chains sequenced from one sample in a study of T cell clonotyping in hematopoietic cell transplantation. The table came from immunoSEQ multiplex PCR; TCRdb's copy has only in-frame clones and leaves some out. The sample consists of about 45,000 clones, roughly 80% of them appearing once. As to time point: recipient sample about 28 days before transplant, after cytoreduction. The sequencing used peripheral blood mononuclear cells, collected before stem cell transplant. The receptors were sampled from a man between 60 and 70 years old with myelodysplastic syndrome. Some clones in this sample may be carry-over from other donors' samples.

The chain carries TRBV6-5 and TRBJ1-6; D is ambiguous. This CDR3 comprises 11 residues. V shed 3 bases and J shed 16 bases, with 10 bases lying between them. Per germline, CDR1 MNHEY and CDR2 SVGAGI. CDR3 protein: CASSYRGVLHF. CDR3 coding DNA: TGTGCCAGCAGTTATCGGGGAGTTCTCCACTTT.

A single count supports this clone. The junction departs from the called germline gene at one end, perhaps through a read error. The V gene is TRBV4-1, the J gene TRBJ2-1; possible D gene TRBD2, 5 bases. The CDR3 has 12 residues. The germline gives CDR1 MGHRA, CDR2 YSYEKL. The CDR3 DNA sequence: TGCGCCAGCAGCCAAGATGCTGGACTGGTGCTCTTC. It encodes CASSQDAGLVLF.

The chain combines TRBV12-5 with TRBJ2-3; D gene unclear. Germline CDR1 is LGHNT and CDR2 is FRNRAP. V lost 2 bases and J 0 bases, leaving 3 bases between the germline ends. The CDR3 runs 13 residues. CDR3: CASGLTSTDTQYF. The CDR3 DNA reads TGTGCTAGTGGTTTGACGAGCACAGATACGCAGTATTTT.

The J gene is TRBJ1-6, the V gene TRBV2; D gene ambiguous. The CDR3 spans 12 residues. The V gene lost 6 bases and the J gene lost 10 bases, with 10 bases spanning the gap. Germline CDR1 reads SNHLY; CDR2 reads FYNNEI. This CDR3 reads CASRASPSPLHF. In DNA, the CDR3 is TGTGCCAGCAGGGCCTCCCCCTCACCCCTCCACTTT.

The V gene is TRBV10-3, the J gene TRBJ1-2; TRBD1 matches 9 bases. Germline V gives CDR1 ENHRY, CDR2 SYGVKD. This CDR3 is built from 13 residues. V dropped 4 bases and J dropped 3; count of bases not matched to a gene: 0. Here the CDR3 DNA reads TGTGCCATCAGTGGGACAGGGGACTATGGCTACACCTTC. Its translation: CAISGTGDYGYTF.

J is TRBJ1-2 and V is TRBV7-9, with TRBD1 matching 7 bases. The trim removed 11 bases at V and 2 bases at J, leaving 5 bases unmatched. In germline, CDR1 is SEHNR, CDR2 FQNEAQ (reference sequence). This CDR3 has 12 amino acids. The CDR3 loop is CAWDRQNYGYTF. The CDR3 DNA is TGTGCCTGGGACAGACAGAACTATGGCTACACCTTC. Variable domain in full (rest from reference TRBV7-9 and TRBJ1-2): DTGVSQNPRHKITKRGQNVTFRCDPISEHNRLYWYRQTLGQGPEFLTYFQNEAQLEKSRLLSDRFSAERPKGSFSTLEIQRTEQGDSAMYLCAWDRQNYGYTFGSGTRLTVV.

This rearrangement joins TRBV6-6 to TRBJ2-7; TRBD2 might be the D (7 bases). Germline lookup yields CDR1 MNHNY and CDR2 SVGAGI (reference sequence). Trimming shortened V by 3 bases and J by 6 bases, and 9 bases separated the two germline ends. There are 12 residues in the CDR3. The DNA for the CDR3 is TGTGCCAGCAGTTATAGGGGGGGCGAGCAGTACTTC. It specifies CASSYRGGEQYF.

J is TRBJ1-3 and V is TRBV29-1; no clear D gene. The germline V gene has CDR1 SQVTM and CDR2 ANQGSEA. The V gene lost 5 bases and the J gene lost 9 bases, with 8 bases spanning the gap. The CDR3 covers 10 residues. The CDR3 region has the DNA TGCAGCGTTCACACACTCACCATATATTTT. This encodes CSVHTLTIYF.

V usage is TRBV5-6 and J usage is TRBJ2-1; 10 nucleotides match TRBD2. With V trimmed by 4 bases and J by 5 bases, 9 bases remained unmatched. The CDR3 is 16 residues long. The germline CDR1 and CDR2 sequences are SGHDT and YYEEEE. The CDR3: CASSPGTSASNNEQFF. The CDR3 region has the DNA TGTGCCAGCAGCCCCGGGACTAGCGCGTCGAACAATGAGCAGTTCTTC.

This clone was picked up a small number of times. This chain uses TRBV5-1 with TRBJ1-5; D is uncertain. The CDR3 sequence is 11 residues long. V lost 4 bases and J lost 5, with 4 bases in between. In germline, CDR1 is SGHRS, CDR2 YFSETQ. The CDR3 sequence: CASSLDQPQHF. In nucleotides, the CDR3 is TGCGCCAGCAGCCTGGATCAGCCCCAGCATTTT.

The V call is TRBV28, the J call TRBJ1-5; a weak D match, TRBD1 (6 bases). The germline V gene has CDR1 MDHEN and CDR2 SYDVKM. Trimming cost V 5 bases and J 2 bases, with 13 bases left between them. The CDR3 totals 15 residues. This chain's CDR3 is CASSGGGARNQPQHF. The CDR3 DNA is TGTGCCAGCAGTGGAGGGGGGGCCCGCAATCAGCCCCAGCATTTT.

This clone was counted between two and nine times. The CDR3 DNA is TGTGCCAGCTCTCGCGGGGTTACTGAAGCTTTCTTT. Translated: CASSRGVTEAFF. The genes are TRBV18 and TRBJ1-1, with D unclear. Germline lookup yields CDR1 KGHSH and CDR2 LQKENI. Trimming removed 6 bases at V and 5 bases at J, with 10 bases between. The CDR3 is 12 amino acids.

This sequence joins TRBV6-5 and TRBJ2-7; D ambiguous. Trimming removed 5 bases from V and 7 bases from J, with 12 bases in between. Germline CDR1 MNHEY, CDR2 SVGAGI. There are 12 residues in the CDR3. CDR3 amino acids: CASSGPEREQYF. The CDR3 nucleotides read TGTGCCAGCAGTGGTCCCGAGAGGGAGCAGTACTTC.

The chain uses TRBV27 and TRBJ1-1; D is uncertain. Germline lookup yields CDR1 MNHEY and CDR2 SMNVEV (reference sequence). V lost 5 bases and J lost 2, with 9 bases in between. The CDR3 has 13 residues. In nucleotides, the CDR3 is TGTGCCAGCAGTCCCTCTTTTAACACTGAAGCTTTCTTT. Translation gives CASSPSFNTEAFF.

The CDR3 sequence is CASSLITWEKLFF. Written as DNA, the CDR3 is TGTGCCAGCAGCTTAATTACTTGGGAAAAACTGTTTTTT. The chain employs TRBV7-2 and TRBJ1-4; D remains ambiguous. Trimming removed 2 bases at V and 8 bases at J, with 9 bases between. This CDR3 is 13 amino acids long. The germline V gene encodes CDR1 SGHTA and CDR2 FQGNSA.

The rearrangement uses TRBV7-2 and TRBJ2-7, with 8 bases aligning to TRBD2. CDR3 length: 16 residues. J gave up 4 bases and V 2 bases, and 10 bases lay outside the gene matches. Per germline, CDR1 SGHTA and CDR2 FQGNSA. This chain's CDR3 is CASSLSTTSGFYEQYF. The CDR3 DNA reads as TGTGCCAGCAGCTTAAGTACAACTAGCGGTTTTTACGAGCAGTACTTC.

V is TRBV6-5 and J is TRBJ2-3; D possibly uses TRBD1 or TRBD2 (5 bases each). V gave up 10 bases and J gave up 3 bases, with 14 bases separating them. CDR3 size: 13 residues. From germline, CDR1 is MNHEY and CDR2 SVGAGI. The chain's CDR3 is CATRQWGTDTQYF. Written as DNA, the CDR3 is TGTGCCACCCGACAGTGGGGGACAGATACGCAGTATTTT.

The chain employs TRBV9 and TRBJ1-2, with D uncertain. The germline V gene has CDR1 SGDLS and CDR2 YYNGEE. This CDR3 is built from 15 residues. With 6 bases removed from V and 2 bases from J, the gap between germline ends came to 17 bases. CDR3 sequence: CASTSGGSGNYGYTF. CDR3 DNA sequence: TGTGCCAGCACCTCCGGTGGGAGCGGGAACTATGGCTACACCTTC. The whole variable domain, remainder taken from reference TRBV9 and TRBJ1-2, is DSGVTQTPKHLITATGQRVTLRCSPRSGDLSVYWYQQSLDQGLQFLIQYYNGEERAKGNILERFSAQQFPDLHSELNLSSLELGDSALYFCASTSGGSGNYGYTFGSGTRLTVV.

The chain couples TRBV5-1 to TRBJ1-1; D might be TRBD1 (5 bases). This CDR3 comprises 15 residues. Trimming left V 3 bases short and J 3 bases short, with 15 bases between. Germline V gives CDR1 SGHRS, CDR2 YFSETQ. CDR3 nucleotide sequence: TGCGCCAGCAGCTCCTTGAGCCGGGGGGACACTGAAGCTTTCTTT. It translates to CASSSLSRGDTEAFF.

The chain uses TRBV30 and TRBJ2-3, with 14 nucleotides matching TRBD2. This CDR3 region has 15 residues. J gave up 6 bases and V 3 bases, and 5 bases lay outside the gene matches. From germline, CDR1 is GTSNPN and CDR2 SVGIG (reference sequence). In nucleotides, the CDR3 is TGTGCCTGGAGCTTAGGACTAGCGGGGGGTGATACGCAGTATTTT. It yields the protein CAWSLGLAGGDTQYF.

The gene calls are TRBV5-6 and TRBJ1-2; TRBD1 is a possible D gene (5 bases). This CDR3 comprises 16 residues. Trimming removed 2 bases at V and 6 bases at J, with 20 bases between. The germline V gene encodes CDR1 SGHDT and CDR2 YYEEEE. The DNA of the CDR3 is TGTGCCAGCAGCTTTGGAGACGCTGCGGGGCGGGATGGCTACACCTTC. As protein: CASSFGDAAGRDGYTF. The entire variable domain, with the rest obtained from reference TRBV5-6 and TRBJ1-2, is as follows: DAGVTQSPTHLIKTRGQQVTLRCSPKSGHDTVSWYQQALGQGPQFIFQYYEEEERQRGNFPDRFSGHQFPNYSSELNVNALLLGDSALYLCASSFGDAAGRDGYTFGSGTRLTVV.

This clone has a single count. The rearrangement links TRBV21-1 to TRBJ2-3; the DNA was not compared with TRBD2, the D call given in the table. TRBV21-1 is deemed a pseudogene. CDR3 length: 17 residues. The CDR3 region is CASSLLLAGPSTDTQYF. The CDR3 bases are TGTGCCAGCAGCCTTTTGTTAGCGGGGCCTTCCACAGATACGCAGTATTTT.

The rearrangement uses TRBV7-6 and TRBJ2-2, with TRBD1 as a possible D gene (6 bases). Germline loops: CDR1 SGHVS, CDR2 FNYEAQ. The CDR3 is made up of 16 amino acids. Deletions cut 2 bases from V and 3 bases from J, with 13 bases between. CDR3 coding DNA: TGTGCCAGCAGCTTAACAGGGACGGGCGACACCGGGGAGCTGTTTTTT. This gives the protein CASSLTGTGDTGELFF.

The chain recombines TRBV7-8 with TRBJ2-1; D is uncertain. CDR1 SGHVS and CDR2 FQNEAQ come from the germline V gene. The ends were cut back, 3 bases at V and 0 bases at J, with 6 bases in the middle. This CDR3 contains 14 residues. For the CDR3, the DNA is TGTGCCAGCAGCTTCGGCAGCTCCTACAATGAGCAGTTCTTC. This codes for CASSFGSSYNEQFF.

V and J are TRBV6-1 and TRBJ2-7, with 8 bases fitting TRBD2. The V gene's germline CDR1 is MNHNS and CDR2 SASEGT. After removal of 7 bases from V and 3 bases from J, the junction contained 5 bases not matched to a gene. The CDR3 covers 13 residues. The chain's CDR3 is CASTGGGGYEQYF. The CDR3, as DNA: TGTGCCAGCACCGGGGGGGGTGGCTACGAGCAGTACTTC.

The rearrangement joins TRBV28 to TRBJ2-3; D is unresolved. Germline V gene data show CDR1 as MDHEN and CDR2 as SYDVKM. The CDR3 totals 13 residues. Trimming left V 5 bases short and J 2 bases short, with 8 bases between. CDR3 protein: CASSPRPTDTQYF. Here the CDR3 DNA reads TGTGCCAGCAGTCCCCGACCCACAGATACGCAGTATTTT. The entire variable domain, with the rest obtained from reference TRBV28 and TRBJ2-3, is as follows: DVKVTQSSRYLVKRTGEKVFLECVQDMDHENMFWYRQDPGLGLRLIYFSYDVKMKEKGDIPEGYSVSREKKERFSLILESASTNQTSMYLCASSPRPTDTQYFGPGTRLTVL.

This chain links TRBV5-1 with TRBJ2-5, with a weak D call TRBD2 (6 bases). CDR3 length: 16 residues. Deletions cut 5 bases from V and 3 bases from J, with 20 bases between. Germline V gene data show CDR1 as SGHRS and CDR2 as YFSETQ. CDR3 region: CASRHGRQGGEETQYF. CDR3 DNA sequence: TGCGCCAGCAGACACGGGCGGCAGGGAGGAGAAGAGACCCAGTACTTC.

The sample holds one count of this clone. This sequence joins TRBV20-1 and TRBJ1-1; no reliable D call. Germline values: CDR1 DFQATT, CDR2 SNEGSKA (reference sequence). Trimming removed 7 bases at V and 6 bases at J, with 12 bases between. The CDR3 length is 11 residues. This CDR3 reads CSGLRDPEAFF. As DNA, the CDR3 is TGCAGTGGCCTAAGAGATCCTGAAGCTTTCTTT.

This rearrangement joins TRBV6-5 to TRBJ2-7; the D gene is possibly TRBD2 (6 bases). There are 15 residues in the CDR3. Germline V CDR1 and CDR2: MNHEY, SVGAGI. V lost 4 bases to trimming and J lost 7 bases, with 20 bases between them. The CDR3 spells CASSSSRGWGTEQYF. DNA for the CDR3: TGTGCCAGCAGTTCCTCAAGAGGGTGGGGGACTGAGCAGTACTTC.